This TCR beta chain originates from a study of cytomegalovirus exposure and HLA in healthy donors. The PCR used 60 Vbeta and 13 Jbeta primers. The table came from immunoSEQ multiplex PCR; TCRdb's copy has only in-frame clones and leaves some out. This table has approximately 150,000 clones, over 80% appearing once. The CDR3 covers 15 residues. V was pared by 5 bases and J by 5 bases, with 16 bases between. Germline lookup yields CDR1 SEHNR and CDR2 FQNEAQ (reference sequence). The chain is built from TRBV7-9 and TRBJ2-1; possible D gene TRBD1, 5 bases. The sequencing input was PBMCs. The clonotype was recovered from a woman aged 25-40 years in good health and CMV-seronegative. CDR3 amino acids: CASSRPSHRNNEQFF. CDR3 nucleotides: TGTGCCAGCAGCCGCCCATCCCACAGGAACAATGAGCAGTTCTTC.